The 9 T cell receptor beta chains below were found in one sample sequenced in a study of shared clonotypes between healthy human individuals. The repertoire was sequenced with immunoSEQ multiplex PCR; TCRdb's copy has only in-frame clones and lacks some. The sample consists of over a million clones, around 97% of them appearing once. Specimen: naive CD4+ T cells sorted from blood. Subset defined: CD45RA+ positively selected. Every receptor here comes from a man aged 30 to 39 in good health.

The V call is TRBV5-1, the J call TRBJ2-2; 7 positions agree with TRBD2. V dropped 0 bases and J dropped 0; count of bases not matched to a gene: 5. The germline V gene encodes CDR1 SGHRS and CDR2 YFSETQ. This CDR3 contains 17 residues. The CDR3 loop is CASSLAGGPSNTGELFF. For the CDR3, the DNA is TGCGCCAGCAGCTTGGCGGGGGGACCTTCGAACACCGGGGAGCTGTTTTTT.

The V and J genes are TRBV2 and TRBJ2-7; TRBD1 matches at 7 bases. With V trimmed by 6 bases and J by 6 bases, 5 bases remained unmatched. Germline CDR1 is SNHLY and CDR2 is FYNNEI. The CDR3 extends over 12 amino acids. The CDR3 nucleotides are TGTGCCAGCAGAGACAACAGGGGCGAGCAGTACTTC. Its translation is CASRDNRGEQYF.

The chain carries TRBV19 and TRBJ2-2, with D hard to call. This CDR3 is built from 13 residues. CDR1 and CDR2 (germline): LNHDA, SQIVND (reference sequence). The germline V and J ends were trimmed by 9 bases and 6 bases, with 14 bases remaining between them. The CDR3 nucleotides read TGTGCCAGCCGCCAGAGTGGCGCCGGGGAGCTGTTTTTT. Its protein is CASRQSGAGELFF. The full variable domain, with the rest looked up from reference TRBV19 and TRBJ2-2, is DGGITQSPKYLFRKEGQNVTLSCEQNLNHDAMYWYRQDPGQGLRLIYYSQIVNDFQKGDIAEGYSVSREKKESFPLTVTSAQKNPTAFYLCASRQSGAGELFFGEGSRLTVL.

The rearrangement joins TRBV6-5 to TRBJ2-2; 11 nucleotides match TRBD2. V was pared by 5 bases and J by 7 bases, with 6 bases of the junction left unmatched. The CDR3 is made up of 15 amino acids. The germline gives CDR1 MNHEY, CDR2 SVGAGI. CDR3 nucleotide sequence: TGTGCCAGCAGTCTACTAGCGGGAGCTTTCGGGGAGCTGTTTTTT. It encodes CASSLLAGAFGELFF.

The chain's CDR3 is CASTRRGGWRGSEETQYF. The CDR3 DNA is TGCGCCAGCACAAGGCGCGGGGGATGGAGGGGTTCGGAAGAGACCCAGTACTTC. The V call is TRBV10-1, the J call TRBJ2-5; 7 nucleotides agree with TRBD2. V trimming: 7 bases; J trimming: 3 bases; junction bases outside the gene matches: 20. Germline CDR1 reads WNHNN; CDR2 reads SYGVQD (reference sequence). The CDR3 is 18 amino acids.

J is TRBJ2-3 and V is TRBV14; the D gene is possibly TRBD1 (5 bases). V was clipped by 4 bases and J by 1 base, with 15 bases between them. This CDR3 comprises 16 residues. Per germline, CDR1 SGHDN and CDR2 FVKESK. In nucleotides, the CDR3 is TGTGCCAGCAGCCTTAGACAGCCCCTCGGCACAGATACGCAGTATTTT. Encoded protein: CASSLRQPLGTDTQYF.

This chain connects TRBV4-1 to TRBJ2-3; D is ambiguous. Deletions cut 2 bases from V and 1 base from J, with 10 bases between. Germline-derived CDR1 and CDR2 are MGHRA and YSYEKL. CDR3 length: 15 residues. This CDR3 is CASSQTDRGTDTQYF. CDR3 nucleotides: TGCGCCAGCAGCCAAACTGATCGGGGCACAGATACGCAGTATTTT.

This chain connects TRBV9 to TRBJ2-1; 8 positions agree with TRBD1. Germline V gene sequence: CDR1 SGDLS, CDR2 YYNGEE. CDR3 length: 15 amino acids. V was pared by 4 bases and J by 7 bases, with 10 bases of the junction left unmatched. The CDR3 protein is CASSHIAGGENEQFF. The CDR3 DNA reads TGTGCCAGCAGCCACATTGCAGGGGGCGAAAATGAGCAGTTCTTC.

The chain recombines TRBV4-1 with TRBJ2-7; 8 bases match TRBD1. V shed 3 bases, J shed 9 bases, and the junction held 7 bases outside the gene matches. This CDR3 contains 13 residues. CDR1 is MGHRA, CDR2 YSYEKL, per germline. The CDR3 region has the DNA TGCGCCAGCAGCCAGGTGACAGGGGCTGGGCAGTACTTC. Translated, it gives CASSQVTGAGQYF.